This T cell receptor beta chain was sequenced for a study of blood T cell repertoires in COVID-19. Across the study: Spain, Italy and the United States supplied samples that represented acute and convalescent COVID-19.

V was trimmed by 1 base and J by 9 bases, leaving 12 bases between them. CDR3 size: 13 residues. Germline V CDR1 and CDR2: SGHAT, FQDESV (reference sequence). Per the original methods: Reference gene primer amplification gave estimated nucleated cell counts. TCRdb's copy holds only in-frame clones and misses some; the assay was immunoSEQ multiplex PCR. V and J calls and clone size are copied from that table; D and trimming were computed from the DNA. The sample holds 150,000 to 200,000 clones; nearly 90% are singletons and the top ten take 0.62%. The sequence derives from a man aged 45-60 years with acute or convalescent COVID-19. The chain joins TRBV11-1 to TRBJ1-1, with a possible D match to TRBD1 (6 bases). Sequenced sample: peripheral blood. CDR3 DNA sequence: TGTGCCAGCAGCTTAGACTTGGACAGTAAAGCTTTCTTT. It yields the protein CASSLDLDSKAFF.